A single sample gave rise to the 9 T cell receptor beta chains below, sequenced in a study of naive and memory T cell subsets. The study, taken as a whole, reports: A few larger clonotypes appeared in naive repertoires, especially CD8, possibly memory cells re-expressing CD45RA.

These receptors' antigens are unknown. An equimolar mix of two oligonucleotides served as the beta constant-region primer for TRBC1 and TRBC2. Four rounds of PCR amplified the ligated cDNA using nested alpha and beta constant-region primers plus SP2. TCRdb itself ran the UMI-ligation and nested PCR reads through MiXCR, one entry per CDR3 protein. The data hold around 140,000 distinct CDR3 sequences, with about 20% observed a single time. Sequencing was carried out using naive CD4+ T cells from blood. Every receptor here comes from a human donor in good health.

This clonotype was counted between two and nine times. The chain is built from TRBV5-1 and TRBJ2-5; D is perhaps TRBD2 (6 bases). Germline V gene sequence: CDR1 SGHRS, CDR2 YFSETQ. CDR3 size: 15 residues. Trimming took off 1 base at V and 5 bases at J, with 15 bases between the two ends. The CDR3 DNA reads TGCGCCAGCAGCTTGTCGGCGGGATTTTTGGAGACCCAGTACTTC. The encoded protein is CASSLSAGFLETQYF.

The rearrangement joins TRBV9 to TRBJ2-1; D is possibly TRBD2 (5 bases). Trimming removed 6 bases from V and 4 bases from J, with 14 bases in between. The CDR3 spans 14 residues. Germline CDR1 and CDR2: SGDLS and YYNGEE. In DNA, the CDR3 is TGTGCCAGCACGGGAATCTCGGGATACAATGAGCAGTTCTTC. Protein sequence: CASTGISGYNEQFF.

Ten or more counts support this clonotype. The junction does not match germline at one end; this may be a read error. V usage is TRBV7-9 and J usage is TRBJ2-1; D perhaps matches TRBD2 (5 bases). CDR1 is SEHNR, CDR2 FQNEAQ, per germline (reference sequence). The CDR3 has 18 residues. CDR3 sequence (DNA): TGTGCCAGCAGCCTAGCTCAGAGGATTTCCAACTTCTACAATGAGCAGTTCTTC. Translating it yields CASSLAQRISNFYNEQFF.

Note on this clonotype: A much larger clone lies one base from this, so it may be a read error. The V and J genes are TRBV7-9 and TRBJ2-2; 8 positions match TRBD2. The V gene's germline CDR1 is SEHNR and CDR2 FQNEAQ (reference sequence). This CDR3 comprises 16 residues. The CDR3 DNA sequence: TGTGTCAGCAGCAAAGTCACTAGCGGACACACCGGGGAGCTGTTTTTT. It is translated as CVSSKVTSGHTGELFF.

The V and J genes are TRBV9 and TRBJ2-3; the D gene is possibly TRBD2 (6 bases). CDR1 and CDR2 (germline): SGDLS, YYNGEE. CDR3 size: 13 residues. With 0 bases removed from V and 4 bases from J, the gap between germline ends came to 6 bases. The CDR3 DNA sequence: TGTGCCAGCAGCGTAGCGGGGGCAGATACGCAGTATTTT. It translates to CASSVAGADTQYF.

This clonotype was seen a handful of times. V gene TRBV4-1 combines with J gene TRBJ2-7; 13 nucleotides agree with TRBD2. Germline V CDR1 and CDR2: MGHRA, YSYEKL. The CDR3 length is 19 residues. V shed 0 bases, J shed 3 bases, and the junction held 11 bases outside the gene matches. Written as DNA, the CDR3 is TGCGCCAGCAGCCAAGATCCCCCTTTTGGGACTAGCGGGAACTACGAGCAGTACTTC. Its protein is CASSQDPPFGTSGNYEQYF.

The J gene is TRBJ2-2, the V gene TRBV6-2 or TRBV6-3, with D unclear. The CDR3 spans 16 residues. Germline CDR1 is MNHEY and CDR2 is SVGEGT. V lost 5 bases, J lost 8 bases, and 21 bases lay in between. The CDR3 nucleotides read TGTGCCAGCAGTATATTTCTACGGGCTGCTGCGGGGGAGCTGTTTTTT. It codes for CASSIFLRAAAGELFF.

This clonotype was recorded many times. The rearrangement joins TRBV29-1 to TRBJ2-1; D tentatively fits TRBD1 or TRBD2 (5 bases each). The CDR3 contains 12 residues. V lost 2 bases to trimming and J lost 6 bases, with 8 bases between them. CDR1 and CDR2 (germline): SQVTM, ANQGSEA. The CDR3 sequence is CSVERGTNEQFF. The DNA for the CDR3 is TGCAGCGTTGAACGTGGGACCAATGAGCAGTTCTTC.

The chain couples TRBV6-5 to TRBJ2-2; 9 nucleotides agree with TRBD1. V gave up 1 base and J gave up 6 bases; unmatched junction bases: 9. CDR3 length: 17 amino acids. Germline V CDR1 and CDR2: MNHEY, SVGAGI. The CDR3 reads CASSYWGGTGKSGELFF. As DNA, the CDR3 is TGTGCCAGCAGTTACTGGGGTGGGACAGGGAAATCCGGGGAGCTGTTTTTT.